Each of the 15 T cell receptor beta chains below was sequenced from the same sample in a study of cytomegalovirus exposure and HLA in healthy donors. PCR amplification relied on 60 Vbeta primers (plus 13 Jbeta primers). Assay: immunoSEQ multiplex PCR; the TCRdb copy retains only in-frame clones and omits some. This sample has about 130,000 clones, with roughly 77% found just once. The material sequenced was PBMCs. All receptors come from a woman in her twenties or thirties in good health and CMV-seronegative.

The gene calls are TRBV1 and TRBJ2-5; the listed D gene, TRBD2, was not tested against the DNA. Judging by the DNA end, TRBJ2-7 fits better; the J call may be wrong. TRBV1 corresponds to a pseudogene. The CDR3 contains 18 residues. The CDR3 DNA sequence: TGCACCAGCAGTTCCCCGCCGGGACTAGCGGGGGTCCCCAACGAGCAGTACTTC. Its protein product is CTSSSPPGLAGVPNEQYF.

V gene TRBV5-5 combines with J gene TRBJ2-7; 8 nucleotides agree with TRBD1. With 2 bases clipped from V and 2 bases from J, the junction kept 18 bases outside the gene matches. Germline lookup yields CDR1 SGHKS and CDR2 YYEKEE (reference sequence). The CDR3 runs 19 residues. Here the CDR3 DNA reads TGTGCCAGCAGCTTCCGGGCGCAGGGGGCAATTTTAAATACCTACGAGCAGTACTTC. Its translation: CASSFRAQGAILNTYEQYF.

The rearrangement links TRBV30 to TRBJ1-6; 9 bases fit TRBD1. J lost 9 bases, V lost 2 bases, and 8 bases had no gene match. Germline V CDR1 and CDR2: GTSNPN, SVGIG (reference sequence). The CDR3 sequence is 15 residues long. The CDR3 coding sequence is TGTGCCTGGAGTCCACTTGGGACAGGGTCTTCACCCCTCCACTTT. This sequence encodes CAWSPLGTGSSPLHF.

This clone turned up a few times. CDR3 in amino acids: CASSKGWRGVSYEQYF. DNA for the CDR3: TGTGCCAGCAGCAAAGGCTGGCGGGGGGTCTCCTACGAGCAGTACTTC. The chain is built from TRBV21-1 and TRBJ2-7; the table assigns TRBD2, which was not confirmed against the DNA. TRBV21-1 is annotated as a pseudogene. This CDR3 spans 16 amino acids.

The chain recombines TRBV13 with TRBJ2-7, with D possibly matching TRBD1 (6 bases). Germline V gene sequence: CDR1 PRHDT, CDR2 FYEKMQ (reference sequence). The V end was cut by 6 bases, the J end by 6 bases, with 21 bases between. The CDR3 consists of 15 residues. CDR3 nucleotides: TGTGCCAGCAGTCAAGCAGGGGCCGCCAAATCCGAGCAGTACTTC. This codes for CASSQAGAAKSEQYF. Combining the CDR3 with reference TRBV13 and TRBJ2-7 gives the whole variable domain AAGVIQSPRHLIKEKRETATLKCYPIPRHDTVYWYQQGPGQDPQFLISFYEKMQSDKGSIPDRFSAQQFSDYHSELNMSSLELGDSALYFCASSQAGAAKSEQYFGPGTRLTVT.

This clone was seen only a few times. The chain employs TRBV5-1 and TRBJ2-5; no reliable D call. From germline, CDR1 is SGHRS and CDR2 YFSETQ. The CDR3 runs to 13 residues. Trimming shortened V by 6 bases and J by 1 base, and 10 bases separated the two germline ends. CDR3 sequence: CASTRVPQETQYF. The CDR3 DNA reads TGCGCCAGCACCCGGGTCCCCCAAGAGACCCAGTACTTC.

This clone was seen a few times. The V gene is TRBV18, the J gene TRBJ2-7; D ambiguous. The CDR3 consists of 19 residues. The germline gives CDR1 KGHSH, CDR2 LQKENI. V dropped 3 bases and J dropped 0 bases, with 24 bases sitting between them. CDR3 amino acids: CASSPTRLLPGRLSYEQYF. The DNA for the CDR3 is TGTGCCAGCTCACCTACTCGATTGTTGCCAGGCCGCCTCTCCTACGAGCAGTACTTC.

The DNA of the CDR3 is TGCGCCAGCAGCTTTGGTTACGAGCAGTACTTC. Translated, it gives CASSFGYEQYF. The V and J genes are TRBV5-1 and TRBJ2-5; D uncertain. Near its end, the DNA agrees better with TRBJ2-7, so the J call may be wrong. Germline V CDR1 and CDR2: SGHRS, YFSETQ. The CDR3 spans 11 residues.

The chain employs TRBV28 and TRBJ1-5, with TRBD1 matching over 8 bases. From germline, CDR1 is MDHEN and CDR2 SYDVKM. V lost 7 bases to trimming and J lost 4 bases; unmatched junction nucleotides: 6. This CDR3 is 14 amino acids long. This chain's CDR3 is CASTWTGRNQPQHF. In DNA form, the CDR3 reads TGTGCCAGCACTTGGACAGGGAGAAATCAGCCCCAGCATTTT.

The V call is TRBV7-3, the J call TRBJ2-1, with 11 bases matching TRBD2. The V gene end was trimmed by 1 base and the J gene end by 7 bases; junction bases not matched to a gene: 9. The CDR3 length is 17 residues. CDR1 SGHTA and CDR2 FQGTGA come from the germline V gene. CDR3 in amino acids: CASSLRPPLAGENEQFF. As DNA, the CDR3 is TGTGCCAGCAGCTTAAGGCCCCCACTAGCGGGAGAGAATGAGCAGTTCTTC.

In this sample, this clone turned up a few times. The rearrangement joins TRBV5-1 to TRBJ1-5, with TRBD1 matching 9 bases. Germline CDR1 is SGHRS and CDR2 is YFSETQ. The CDR3 contains 19 residues. V gave up 2 bases and J gave up 0 bases; unmatched junction bases: 12. The CDR3 nucleotides are TGCGCCAGCAGCTTAAGGGGACAGGGTTTCATTCCTAGCAATCAGCCCCAGCATTTT. It specifies CASSLRGQGFIPSNQPQHF.

J is TRBJ2-3 and V is TRBV6-1, with D possibly TRBD2 on 6 matching bases. CDR3 length: 15 residues. V lost 7 bases and J lost 5, with 19 bases in between. Germline-derived CDR1 and CDR2 are MNHNS and SASEGT. DNA of the CDR3: TGTGCCAGCATGCCCGGGGTCTGGGGGGTAGATACGCAGTATTTT. This gives the protein CASMPGVWGVDTQYF.

A word on this clone: The same CDR3 can be traced to other DNA sequences in this sample. The chain has TRBV27 and TRBJ2-5; no firm D call. V was pared by 3 bases and J by 2 bases, with 7 bases between. CDR1 MNHEY and CDR2 SMNVEV come from the germline V gene (reference sequence). The CDR3 length is 13 residues. DNA of the CDR3: TGTGCCAGCAGTTTTGGCGGACAAGAGACCCAGTACTTC. It yields the protein CASSFGGQETQYF.

V gene TRBV5-1 combines with J gene TRBJ1-2; D is unresolved. V dropped 0 bases and J dropped 3 bases, with 9 bases sitting between them. The CDR3 extends over 14 amino acids. CDR1 SGHRS and CDR2 YFSETQ come from the germline V gene. The CDR3 loop reads CASSLGPGDYGYTF. In nucleotides, the CDR3 is TGCGCCAGCAGCTTGGGGCCGGGAGACTATGGCTACACCTTC.

The chain carries TRBV9 and TRBJ2-3, with 8 bases fitting TRBD2. CDR1 is SGDLS and CDR2 is YYNGEE in the germline V gene. This CDR3 is 15 amino acids long. V shed 3 bases, J shed 3 bases, and the junction held 6 bases outside the gene matches. CDR3 coding DNA: TGTGCCAGCAGCGCCTCGGGGGGGCCAACAGATACGCAGTATTTT. It translates to CASSASGGPTDTQYF. Full variable domain (rest looked up from reference TRBV9 and TRBJ2-3): DSGVTQTPKHLITATGQRVTLRCSPRSGDLSVYWYQQSLDQGLQFLIQYYNGEERAKGNILERFSAQQFPDLHSELNLSSLELGDSALYFCASSASGGPTDTQYFGPGTRLTVL.